This T cell receptor beta chain originates from a study of T-cell memory formation after mild COVID-19. TCRdb recomputed calls from the 5' RACE reads with MiXCR, one row per CDR3 protein. The profile covers roughly 250,000 distinct CDR3 sequences, with about 17% appearing a single time and 3.5% taken by the ten largest. This clonotype was seen only a few times. The source is a man between 18 and 29 years old who had mild COVID-19 (a few samples of this study predate the infection). Cell type and time point are not known. The material sequenced was PBMCs or a T cell subset sorted from them (not recorded which).

The CDR3 sequence: CSARDDRGSGGSKNEQFF. In DNA, the CDR3 is TGCAGTGCTAGAGATGACCGAGGTAGCGGGGGGTCGAAGAATGAGCAGTTCTTC. The chain links TRBV20-1 to TRBJ2-1; 10 bases agree with TRBD2. CDR1 and CDR2 (germline): DFQATT, SNEGSKA (reference sequence). There are 18 residues in the CDR3. The V segment lost 0 bases and the J segment 7 bases; nucleotides outside the gene matches: 15.